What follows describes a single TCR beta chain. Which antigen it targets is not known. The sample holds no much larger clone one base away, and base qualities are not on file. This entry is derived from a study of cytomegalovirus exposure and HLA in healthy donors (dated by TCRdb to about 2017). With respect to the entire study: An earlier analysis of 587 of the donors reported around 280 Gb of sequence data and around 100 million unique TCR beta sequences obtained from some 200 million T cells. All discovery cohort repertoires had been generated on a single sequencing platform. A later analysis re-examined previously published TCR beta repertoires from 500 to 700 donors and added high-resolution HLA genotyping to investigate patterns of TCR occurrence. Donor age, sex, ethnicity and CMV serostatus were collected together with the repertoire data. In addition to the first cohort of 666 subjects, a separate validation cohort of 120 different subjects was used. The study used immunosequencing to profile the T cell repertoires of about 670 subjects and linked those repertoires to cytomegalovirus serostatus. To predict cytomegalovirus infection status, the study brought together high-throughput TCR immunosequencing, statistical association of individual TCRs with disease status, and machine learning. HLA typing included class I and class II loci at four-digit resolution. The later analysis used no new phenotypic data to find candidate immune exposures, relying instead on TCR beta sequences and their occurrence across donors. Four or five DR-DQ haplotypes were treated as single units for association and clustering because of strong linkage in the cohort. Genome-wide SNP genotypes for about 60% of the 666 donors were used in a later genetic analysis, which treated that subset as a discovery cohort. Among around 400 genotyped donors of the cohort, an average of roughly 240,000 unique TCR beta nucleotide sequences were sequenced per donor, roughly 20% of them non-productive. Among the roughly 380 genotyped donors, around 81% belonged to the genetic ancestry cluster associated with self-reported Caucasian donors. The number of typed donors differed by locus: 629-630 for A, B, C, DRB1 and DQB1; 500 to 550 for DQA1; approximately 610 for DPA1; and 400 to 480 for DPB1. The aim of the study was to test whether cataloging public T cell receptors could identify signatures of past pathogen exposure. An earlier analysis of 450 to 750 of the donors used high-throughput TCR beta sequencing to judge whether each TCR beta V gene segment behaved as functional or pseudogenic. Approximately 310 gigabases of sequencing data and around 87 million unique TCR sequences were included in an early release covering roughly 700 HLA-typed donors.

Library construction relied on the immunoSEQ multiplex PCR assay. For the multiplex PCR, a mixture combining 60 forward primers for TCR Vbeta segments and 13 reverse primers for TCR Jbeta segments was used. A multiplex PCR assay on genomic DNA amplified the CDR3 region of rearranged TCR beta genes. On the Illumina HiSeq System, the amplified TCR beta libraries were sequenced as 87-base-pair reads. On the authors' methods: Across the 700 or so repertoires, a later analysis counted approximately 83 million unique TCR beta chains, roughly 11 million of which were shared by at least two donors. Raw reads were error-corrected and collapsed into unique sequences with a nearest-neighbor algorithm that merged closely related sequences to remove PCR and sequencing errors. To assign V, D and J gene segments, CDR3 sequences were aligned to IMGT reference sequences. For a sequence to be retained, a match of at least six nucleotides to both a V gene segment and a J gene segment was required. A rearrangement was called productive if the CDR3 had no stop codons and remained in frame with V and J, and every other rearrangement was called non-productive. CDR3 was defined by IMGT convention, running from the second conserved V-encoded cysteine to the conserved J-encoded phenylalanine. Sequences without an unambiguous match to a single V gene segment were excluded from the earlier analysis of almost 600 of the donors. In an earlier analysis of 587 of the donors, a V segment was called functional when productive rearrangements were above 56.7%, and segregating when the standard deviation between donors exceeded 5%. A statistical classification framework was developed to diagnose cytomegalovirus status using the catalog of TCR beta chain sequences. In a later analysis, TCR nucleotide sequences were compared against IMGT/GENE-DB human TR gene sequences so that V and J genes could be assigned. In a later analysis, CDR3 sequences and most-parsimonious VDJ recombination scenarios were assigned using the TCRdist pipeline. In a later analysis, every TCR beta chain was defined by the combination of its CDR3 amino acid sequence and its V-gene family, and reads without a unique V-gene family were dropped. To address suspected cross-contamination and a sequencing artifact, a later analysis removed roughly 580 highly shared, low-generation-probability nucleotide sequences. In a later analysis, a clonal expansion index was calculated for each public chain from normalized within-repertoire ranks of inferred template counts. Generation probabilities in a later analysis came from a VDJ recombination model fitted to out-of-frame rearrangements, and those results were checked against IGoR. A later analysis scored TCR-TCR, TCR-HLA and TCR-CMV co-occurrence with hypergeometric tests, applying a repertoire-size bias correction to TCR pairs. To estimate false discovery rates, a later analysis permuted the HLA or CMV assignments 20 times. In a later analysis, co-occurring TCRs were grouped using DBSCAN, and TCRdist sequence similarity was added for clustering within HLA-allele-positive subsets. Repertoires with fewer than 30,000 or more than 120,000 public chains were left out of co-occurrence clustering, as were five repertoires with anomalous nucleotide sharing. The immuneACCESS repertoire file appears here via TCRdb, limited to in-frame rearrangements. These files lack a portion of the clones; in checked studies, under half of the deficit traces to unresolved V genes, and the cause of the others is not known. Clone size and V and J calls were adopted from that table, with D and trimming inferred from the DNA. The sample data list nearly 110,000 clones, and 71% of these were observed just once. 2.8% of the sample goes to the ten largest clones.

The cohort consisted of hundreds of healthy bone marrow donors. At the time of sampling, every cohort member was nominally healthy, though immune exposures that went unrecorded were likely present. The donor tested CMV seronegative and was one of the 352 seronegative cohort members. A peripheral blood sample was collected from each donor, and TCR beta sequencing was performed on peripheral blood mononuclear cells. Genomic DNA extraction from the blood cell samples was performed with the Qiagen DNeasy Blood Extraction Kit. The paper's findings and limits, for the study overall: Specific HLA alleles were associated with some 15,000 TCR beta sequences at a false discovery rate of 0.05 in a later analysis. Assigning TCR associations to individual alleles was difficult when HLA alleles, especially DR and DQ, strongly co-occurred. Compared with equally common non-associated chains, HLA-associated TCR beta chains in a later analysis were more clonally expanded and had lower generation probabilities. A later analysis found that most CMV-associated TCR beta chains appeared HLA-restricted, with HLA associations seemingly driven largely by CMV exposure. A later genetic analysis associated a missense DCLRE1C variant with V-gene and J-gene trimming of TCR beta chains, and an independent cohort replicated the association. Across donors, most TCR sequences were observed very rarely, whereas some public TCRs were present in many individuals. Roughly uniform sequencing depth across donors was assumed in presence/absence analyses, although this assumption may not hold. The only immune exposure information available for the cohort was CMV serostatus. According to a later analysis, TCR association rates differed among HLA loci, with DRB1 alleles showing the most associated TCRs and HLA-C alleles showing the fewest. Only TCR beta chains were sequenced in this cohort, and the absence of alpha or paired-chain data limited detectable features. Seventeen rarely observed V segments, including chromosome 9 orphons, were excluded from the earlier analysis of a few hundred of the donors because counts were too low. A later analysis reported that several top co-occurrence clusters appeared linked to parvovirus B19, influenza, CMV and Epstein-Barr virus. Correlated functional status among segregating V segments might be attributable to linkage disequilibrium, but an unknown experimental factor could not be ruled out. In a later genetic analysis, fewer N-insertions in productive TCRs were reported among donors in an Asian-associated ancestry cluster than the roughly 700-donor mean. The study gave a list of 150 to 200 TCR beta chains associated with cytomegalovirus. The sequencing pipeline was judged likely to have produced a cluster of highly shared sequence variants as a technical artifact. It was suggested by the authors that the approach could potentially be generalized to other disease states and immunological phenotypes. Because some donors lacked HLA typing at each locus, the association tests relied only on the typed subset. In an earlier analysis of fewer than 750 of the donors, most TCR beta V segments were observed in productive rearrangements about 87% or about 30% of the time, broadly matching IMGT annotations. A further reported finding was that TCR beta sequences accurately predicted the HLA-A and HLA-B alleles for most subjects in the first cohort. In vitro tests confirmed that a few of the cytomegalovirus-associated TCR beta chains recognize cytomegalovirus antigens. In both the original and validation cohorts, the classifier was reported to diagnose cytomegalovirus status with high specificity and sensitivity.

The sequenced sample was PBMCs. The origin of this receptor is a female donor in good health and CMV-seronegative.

The CDR3 reads as follows: CASSLGQDSPLHF. The DNA reads as follows: TGTGCCAGCAGTTTGGGACAGGATTCACCCCTCCACTTT. This receptor chain uses TRBV27 and TRBJ1-6; TRBD1 fits 8 bases in the junction. The CDR3 sequence holds 13 residues, the cysteine and phenylalanine included. Of the read, only the CDR3 DNA is kept; its 39 bases are in frame from base 1. Here V drops 3 bases and J drops 8 bases, and the junction holds 0 bases not matched to any gene. The germline V gene (reference sequence) gives CDR1 as MNHEY and CDR2 as SMNVEV.